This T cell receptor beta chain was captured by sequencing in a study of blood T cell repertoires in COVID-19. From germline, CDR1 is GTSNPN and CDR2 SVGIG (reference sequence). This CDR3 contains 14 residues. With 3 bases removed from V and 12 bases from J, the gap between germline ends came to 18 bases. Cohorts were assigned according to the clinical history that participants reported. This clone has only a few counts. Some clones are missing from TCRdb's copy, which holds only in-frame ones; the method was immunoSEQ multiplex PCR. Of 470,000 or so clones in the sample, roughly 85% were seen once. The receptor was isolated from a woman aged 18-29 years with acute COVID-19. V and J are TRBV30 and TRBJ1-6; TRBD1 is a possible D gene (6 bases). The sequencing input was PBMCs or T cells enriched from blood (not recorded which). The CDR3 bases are TGTGCCTGGAGCGGTAGTCAGGGGTGGAGACCCCTCCACTTT. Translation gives CAWSGSQGWRPLHF.